The T cell receptor (beta chain) under discussion was sequenced for a study of blood T cell repertoires in COVID-19. The sample holds a few counts of this clone. V lost 4 bases and J 3 bases, leaving 15 bases between the germline ends. The germline CDR1 and CDR2 sequences are SGHVS and FQNEAQ. The CDR3 has 15 residues. Here immunoSEQ multiplex PCR was the method, and the copy in TCRdb shows in-frame clones only, minus some. The sample has about 140,000 clones, approximately 78% seen once; the top ten hold approximately 6%. The V and J genes are TRBV7-8 and TRBJ1-2; maybe TRBD1 (6 bases). This sequence originates from a woman in her forties or fifties who had recovered from COVID-19. The sequencing sample was made of PBMCs or T cells enriched from blood (not recorded which). The CDR3 coding sequence is TGTGCCAGCAGCTCACGTGGGGGCGCTCACTATGGCTACACCTTC. This sequence encodes CASSSRGGAHYGYTF.